These 5 T cell receptor beta chains came from one sample sequenced in a study of CD8+CD57+ T cells in acquired aplastic anemia. Selection for sequencing was limited to patients who had shown CD8+CD57+ cell expansion by flow cytometry. CDR3 and TCR beta VDJ profiling relied on genomic DNA as the template. TCRdb reprocessed the reads with MiXCR, giving one entry per CDR3 protein. The sample consists of about 200,000 distinct CDR3 sequences, more than 55% of them appearing once. The sequenced material came from sorted CD4+, CD8+, or CD8+CD57+ T cells (not recorded which) from PBMCs. The source is a human donor with aplastic anemia.

The chain joins TRBV9 to TRBJ2-2; D is unclear. The germline CDR1 and CDR2 sequences are SGDLS and YYNGEE. With 1 base removed from V and 0 bases from J, the gap between germline ends came to 10 bases. The CDR3 spans 16 residues. This CDR3 reads CASSVRLHTNTGELFF. The CDR3 bases are TGTGCCAGCAGCGTAAGGCTACACACGAACACCGGGGAGCTGTTTTTT.

There are many counts of this clonotype. The genes are TRBV5-6 and TRBJ1-1; D remains unclear. The CDR3 runs 12 residues. V was clipped by 0 bases and J by 7 bases, with 7 bases between them. The germline gives CDR1 SGHDT, CDR2 YYEEEE. CDR3 bases: TGTGCCAGCAGCTTGGGTAGCCTTGAAGCTTTCTTT. This codes for CASSLGSLEAFF.

Regarding this clonotype: At one boundary the junction diverges from the germline segment, which might be a read error. V gene TRBV7-3 combines with J gene TRBJ2-5; 10 bases are shared with TRBD1. The CDR3 has 16 residues. Germline V gene lookup returns CDR1 SGHTA and CDR2 FQGTGA. The CDR3 DNA sequence: TGTGCCAGCAGCTTAAGAAGGGTGACAGGGGGCGAGACCCAGCACTTC. It is translated as CASSLRRVTGGETQHF.

V gene TRBV24-1 combines with J gene TRBJ1-2; D may be TRBD1 (6 bases). V shed 7 bases and J shed 3 bases, with 14 bases lying between them. Germline V gives CDR1 KGHDR, CDR2 SFDVKD. The CDR3 has 14 residues. CDR3: CATREPGVDYGYTF. CDR3 nucleotides: TGTGCCACCAGAGAGCCAGGGGTGGACTATGGCTACACCTTC.

This chain links TRBV10-3 with TRBJ2-7; no firm D call. The CDR3 loop spans 13 amino acids. Trimming cost V 6 bases and J 6 bases, with 15 bases left between them. CDR1 and CDR2 from the germline V gene are ENHRY and SYGVKD. The CDR3 bases are TGTGCCATCAGATATGGGCCCCACTCCGAGCAGTACTTC. Protein: CAIRYGPHSEQYF.